The entry below gives a single T cell receptor (beta chain) sequence along with its context. Its antigen is still unknown. CDR3 length: 15 residues. CDR1 is SGHNT, CDR2 YENEEA, per germline. This entry comes from a study of OX40 agonist ivuxolimab in advanced cancers. Data came from immunoSEQ multiplex PCR; TCRdb stores just in-frame clones and leaves some out. The repertoire has roughly 40,000 clones, around 90% of them found once; the top ten carry 15% to 20%. Whole-study findings and limits: Mean expanded clone counts were higher in CD8+ than CD4+ T cells.

The sequence came from an adult with an advanced solid tumor such as melanoma, head and neck, liver or kidney cancer. Sequencing was performed on CD4+ or CD8+ T cells sorted from blood, taken in a trial of the OX40 agonist ivuxolimab. The chain combines TRBV11-3 with TRBJ2-5; 9 bases line up with TRBD1. Gene TRBJ2-7 matches the end of the DNA better, so the J call may be wrong. The CDR3 DNA reads as TGTGCCAGCAGCGATCGGGACAGGGTCTACCACGAGCAGTACTTC. Translation gives CASSDRDRVYHEQYF.